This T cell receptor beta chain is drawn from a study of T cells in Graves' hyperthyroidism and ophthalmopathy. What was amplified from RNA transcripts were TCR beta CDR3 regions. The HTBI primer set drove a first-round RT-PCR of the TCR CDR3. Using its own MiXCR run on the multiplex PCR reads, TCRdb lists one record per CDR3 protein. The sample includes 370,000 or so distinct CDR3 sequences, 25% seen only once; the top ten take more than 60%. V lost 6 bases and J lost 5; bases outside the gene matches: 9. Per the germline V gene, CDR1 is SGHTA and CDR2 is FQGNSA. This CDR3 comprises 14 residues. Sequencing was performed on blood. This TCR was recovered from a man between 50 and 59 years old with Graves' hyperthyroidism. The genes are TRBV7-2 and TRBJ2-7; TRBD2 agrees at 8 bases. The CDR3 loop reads CASRFAGGANEQYF. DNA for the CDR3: TGTGCCAGCAGGTTCGCGGGGGGAGCTAACGAGCAGTACTTC.